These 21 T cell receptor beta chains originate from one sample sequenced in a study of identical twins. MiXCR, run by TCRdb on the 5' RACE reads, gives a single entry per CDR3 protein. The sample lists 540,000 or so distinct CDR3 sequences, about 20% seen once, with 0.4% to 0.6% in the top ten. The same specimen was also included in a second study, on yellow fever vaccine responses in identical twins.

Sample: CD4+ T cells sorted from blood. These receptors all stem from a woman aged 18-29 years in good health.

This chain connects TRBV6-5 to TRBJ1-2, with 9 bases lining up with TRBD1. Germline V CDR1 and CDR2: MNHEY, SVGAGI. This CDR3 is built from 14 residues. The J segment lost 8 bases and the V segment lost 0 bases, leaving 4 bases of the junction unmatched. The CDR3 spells CASSYSYRGRGYTF. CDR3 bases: TGTGCCAGCAGTTACTCCTACAGGGGGCGCGGCTACACCTTC.

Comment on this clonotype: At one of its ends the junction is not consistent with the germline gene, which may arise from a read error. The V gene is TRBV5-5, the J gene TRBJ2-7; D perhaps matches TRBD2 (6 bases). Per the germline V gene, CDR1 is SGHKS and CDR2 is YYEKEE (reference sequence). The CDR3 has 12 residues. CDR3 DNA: TGTGCCAGCACCTTGGGGAGGTACGAGCAGTACTTC. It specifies CASTLGRYEQYF.

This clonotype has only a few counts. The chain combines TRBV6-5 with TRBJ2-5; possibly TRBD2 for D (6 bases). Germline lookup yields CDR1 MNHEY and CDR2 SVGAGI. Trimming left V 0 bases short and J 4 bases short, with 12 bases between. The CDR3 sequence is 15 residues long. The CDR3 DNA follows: TGTGCCAGCAGTTACTCTCGCGGGGTAGGAGAGACCCAGTACTTC. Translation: CASSYSRGVGETQYF.

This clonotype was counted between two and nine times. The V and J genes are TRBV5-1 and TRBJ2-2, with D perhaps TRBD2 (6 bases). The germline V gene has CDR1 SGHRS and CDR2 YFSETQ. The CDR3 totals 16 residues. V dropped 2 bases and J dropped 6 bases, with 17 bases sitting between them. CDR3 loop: CASSLVGGTSAGELFF. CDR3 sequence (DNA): TGCGCCAGCAGCTTAGTGGGAGGTACCTCGGCCGGGGAGCTGTTTTTT.

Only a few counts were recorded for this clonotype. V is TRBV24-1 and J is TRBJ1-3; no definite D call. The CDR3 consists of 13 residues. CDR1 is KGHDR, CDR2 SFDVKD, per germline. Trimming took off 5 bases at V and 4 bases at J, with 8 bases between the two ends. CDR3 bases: TGTGCCACCAGTGTACCCTCCGGAAACACCATATATTTT. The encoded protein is CATSVPSGNTIYF.

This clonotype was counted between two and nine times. CDR3 in amino acids: CASSKQGTSYEQYF. DNA for the CDR3: TGTGCCAGCAGCAAACAGGGTACGAGTTACGAGCAGTACTTC. This sequence joins TRBV7-9 and TRBJ2-7; D is possibly TRBD1 (6 bases). The germline CDR1 and CDR2 sequences are SEHNR and FQNEAQ (reference sequence). The CDR3 is made up of 14 amino acids. V was pared by 5 bases and J by 4 bases, with 15 bases between.

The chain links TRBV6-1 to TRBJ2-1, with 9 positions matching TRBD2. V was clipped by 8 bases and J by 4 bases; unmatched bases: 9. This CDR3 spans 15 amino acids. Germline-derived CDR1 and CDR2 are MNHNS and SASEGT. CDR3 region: CASQFSGSGYNEQFF. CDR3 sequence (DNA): TGTGCCAGCCAATTTAGCGGGAGCGGGTACAATGAGCAGTTCTTC.

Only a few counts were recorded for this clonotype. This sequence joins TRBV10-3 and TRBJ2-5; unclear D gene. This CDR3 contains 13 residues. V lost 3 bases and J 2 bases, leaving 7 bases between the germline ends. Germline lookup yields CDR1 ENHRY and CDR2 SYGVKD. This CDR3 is CAISESQQETQYF. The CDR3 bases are TGTGCCATCAGTGAATCGCAGCAAGAGACCCAGTACTTC.

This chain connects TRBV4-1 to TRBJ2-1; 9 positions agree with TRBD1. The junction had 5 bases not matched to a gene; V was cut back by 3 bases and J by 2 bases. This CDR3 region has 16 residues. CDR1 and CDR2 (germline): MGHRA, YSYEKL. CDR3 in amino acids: CASSHPTGGTYNEQFF. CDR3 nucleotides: TGCGCCAGCAGCCATCCCACAGGGGGCACCTACAATGAGCAGTTCTTC.

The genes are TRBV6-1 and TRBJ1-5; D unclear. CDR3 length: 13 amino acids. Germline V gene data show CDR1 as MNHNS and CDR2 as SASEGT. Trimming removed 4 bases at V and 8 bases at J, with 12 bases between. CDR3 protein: CASSGPRGEPQHF. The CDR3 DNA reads TGTGCCAGCAGTGGGCCCCGTGGGGAGCCCCAGCATTTT.

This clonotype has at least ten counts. The CDR3 sequence is CASSFGGNGYTF. The CDR3 bases are TGTGCCAGCAGTTTTGGAGGGAATGGCTACACCTTC. V usage is TRBV27 and J usage is TRBJ1-2; D ambiguous. The CDR3 contains 12 residues. The germline V gene has CDR1 MNHEY and CDR2 SMNVEV (reference sequence). The ends were cut back, 3 bases at V and 6 bases at J, with 8 bases in the middle.

The CDR3 sequence is CASSRTTDSHEQYF. CDR3 sequence (DNA): TGTGCCAGCAGCCGCACTACGGACAGCCACGAGCAGTACTTC. This chain joins TRBV3-1 and TRBJ2-7; a possible D gene is TRBD1 (6 bases). CDR1 is LGHDT, CDR2 YNNKEL, per germline (reference sequence). The CDR3 has 14 residues. V gave up 4 bases and J gave up 5 bases, with 15 bases separating them.

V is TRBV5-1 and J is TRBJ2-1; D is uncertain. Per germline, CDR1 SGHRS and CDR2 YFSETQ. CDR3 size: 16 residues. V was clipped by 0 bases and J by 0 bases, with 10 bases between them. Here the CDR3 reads CASSLDRFSSYNEQFF. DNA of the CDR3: TGCGCCAGCAGCTTGGATAGGTTTAGCTCCTACAATGAGCAGTTCTTC. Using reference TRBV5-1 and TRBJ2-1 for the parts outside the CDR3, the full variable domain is KAGVTQTPRYLIKTRGQQVTLSCSPISGHRSVSWYQQTPGQGLQFLFEYFSETQRNKGNFPGRFSGRQFSNSRSEMNVSTLELGDSALYLCASSLDRFSSYNEQFFGPGTRLTVL.

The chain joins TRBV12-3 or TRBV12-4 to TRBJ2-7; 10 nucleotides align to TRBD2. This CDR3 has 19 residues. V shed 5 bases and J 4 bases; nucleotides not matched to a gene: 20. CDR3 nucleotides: TGTGCCAGCAGTCCAGGAAGATGGGAAGCGGGAGGGCCGGGGTACGAGCAGTACTTC. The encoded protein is CASSPGRWEAGGPGYEQYF.

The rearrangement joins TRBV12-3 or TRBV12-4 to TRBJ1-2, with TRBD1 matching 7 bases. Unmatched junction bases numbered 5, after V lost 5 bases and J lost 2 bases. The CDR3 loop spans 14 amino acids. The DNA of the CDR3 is TGTGCCAGCAGTCCGGGGACAGTAAACTATGGCTACACCTTC. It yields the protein CASSPGTVNYGYTF.

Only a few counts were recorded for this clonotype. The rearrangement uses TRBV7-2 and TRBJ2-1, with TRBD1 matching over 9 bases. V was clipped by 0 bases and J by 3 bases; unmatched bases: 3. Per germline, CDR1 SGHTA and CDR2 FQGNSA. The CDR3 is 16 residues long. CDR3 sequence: CASSLALDRGYNEQFF. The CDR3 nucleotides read TGTGCCAGCAGCTTAGCGCTGGACAGGGGCTACAATGAGCAGTTCTTC.

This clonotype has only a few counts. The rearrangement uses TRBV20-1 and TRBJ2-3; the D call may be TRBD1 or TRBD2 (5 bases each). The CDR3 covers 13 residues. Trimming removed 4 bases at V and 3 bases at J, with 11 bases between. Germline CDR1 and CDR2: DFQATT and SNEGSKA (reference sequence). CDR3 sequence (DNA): TGCAGTGCTACGCCCTGGGGGACAGATACGCAGTATTTT. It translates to CSATPWGTDTQYF.

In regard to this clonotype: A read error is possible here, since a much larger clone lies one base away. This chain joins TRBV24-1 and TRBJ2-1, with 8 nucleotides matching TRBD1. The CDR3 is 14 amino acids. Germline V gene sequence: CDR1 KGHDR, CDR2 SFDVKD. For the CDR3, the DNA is TGTGCCTCCAGTGACCCTATTTCCGGGACAGGAAAGGTCTTC. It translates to CASSDPISGTGKVF.

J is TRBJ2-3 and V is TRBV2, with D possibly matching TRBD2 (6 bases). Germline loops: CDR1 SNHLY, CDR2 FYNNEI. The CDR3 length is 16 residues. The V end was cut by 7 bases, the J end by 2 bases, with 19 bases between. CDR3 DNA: TGTGCCAGCACCCGAAAGGGGACTGCCTACACAGATACGCAGTATTTT. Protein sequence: CASTRKGTAYTDTQYF.

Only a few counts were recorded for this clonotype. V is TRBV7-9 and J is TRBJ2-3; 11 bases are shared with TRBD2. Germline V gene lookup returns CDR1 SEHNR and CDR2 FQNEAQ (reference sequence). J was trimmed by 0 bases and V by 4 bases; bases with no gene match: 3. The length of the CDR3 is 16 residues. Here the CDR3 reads CASSSSGGLSTDTQYF. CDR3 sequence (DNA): TGTGCCAGCAGCTCTAGCGGGGGGCTGAGCACAGATACGCAGTATTTT.

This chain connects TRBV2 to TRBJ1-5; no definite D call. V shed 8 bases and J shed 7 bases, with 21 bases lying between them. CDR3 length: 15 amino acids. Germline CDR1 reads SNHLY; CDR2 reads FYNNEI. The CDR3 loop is CASSEGSPEGQPQHF. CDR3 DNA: TGTGCCAGCTCTGAGGGCAGCCCTGAGGGACAGCCCCAGCATTTT.